The 10 T cell receptor beta chains presented below share a single source sample, sequenced in a study of shared clonotypes between healthy human individuals. TCRdb's table, derived via immunoSEQ multiplex PCR, lists solely in-frame clones and lacks some. This sample has some 740,000 clones, with around 93% found just once. CD45RO-negative, CCR7-selected cells formed the naive CD8 fraction, which excluded terminally differentiated effector memory CD45RA+ cells. The sequenced material came from naive CD8+ T cells sorted from blood. The receptors originated from a man in his thirties or forties in good health.

The chain has TRBV7-9 and TRBJ2-1; D not certain. CDR3 size: 13 residues. CDR1 and CDR2 (germline): SEHNR, FQNEAQ (reference sequence). Trimming pared 5 bases from V and 14 bases from J, leaving 19 bases between. As DNA, the CDR3 is TGTGCCAGCAGCGCTATGGTAGGGCTTCGCAAGTTCTTC. It translates to CASSAMVGLRKFF. The complete variable domain, with remaining parts taken from reference TRBV7-9 and TRBJ2-1, reads DTGVSQNPRHKITKRGQNVTFRCDPISEHNRLYWYRQTLGQGPEFLTYFQNEAQLEKSRLLSDRFSAERPKGSFSTLEIQRTEQGDSAMYLCASSAMVGLRKFFGPGTRLTVL.

The chain recombines TRBV7-9 with TRBJ2-1; D is ambiguous. V lost 4 bases and J lost 8, with 18 bases in between. The CDR3 sequence is 15 residues long. Germline V gene lookup returns CDR1 SEHNR and CDR2 FQNEAQ (reference sequence). This CDR3 is CASSSHAVGLHEQFF. The CDR3 DNA sequence: TGTGCCAGCAGCTCGCATGCGGTTGGTTTGCATGAGCAGTTCTTC.

The V and J genes are TRBV7-9 and TRBJ2-7, with D possibly being TRBD1 (6 bases). Per the germline V gene, CDR1 is SEHNR and CDR2 is FQNEAQ (reference sequence). This CDR3 is built from 15 residues. Trimming shortened V by 5 bases and J by 2 bases, and 16 bases separated the two germline ends. CDR3 amino acids: CASSMDSKFPYEQYF. CDR3 bases: TGTGCCAGCAGCATGGACAGTAAATTCCCCTACGAGCAGTACTTC.

About this clone itself: The sample contains more than one DNA sequence encoding this CDR3. The rearrangement joins TRBV9 to TRBJ2-7; D may be TRBD1 (6 bases). Germline V lookup: CDR1 SGDLS, CDR2 YYNGEE. Between the trimmed V and J ends, which lost 5 bases and 2 bases, there was a span of 11 bases. There are 13 residues in the CDR3. CDR3 loop: CASSPGQTYEQYF. As DNA, the CDR3 is TGTGCCAGCAGTCCGGGACAAACCTACGAGCAGTACTTC.

The chain recombines TRBV29-1 with TRBJ1-2, with D uncertain. V gave up 7 bases and J gave up 0 bases, with 21 bases separating them. The CDR3 is 16 residues long. From germline, CDR1 is SQVTM and CDR2 ANQGSEA. Here the CDR3 reads CSAEEGDPYSNYGYTF. In DNA form, the CDR3 reads TGCAGCGCCGAGGAAGGAGACCCCTACTCTAACTATGGCTACACCTTC.

For the CDR3, the DNA is TGCGCCAGCAGCCAAGACGCCGGGACACCTTCCTACGAGCAGTACTTC. It codes for CASSQDAGTPSYEQYF. V usage is TRBV4-1 and J usage is TRBJ2-7; tentatively, D is TRBD1 (6 bases). Germline V lookup: CDR1 MGHRA, CDR2 YSYEKL. The CDR3 loop spans 16 amino acids. With 0 bases removed from V and 1 base from J, the gap between germline ends came to 13 bases.

The gene calls are TRBV29-1 and TRBJ2-7; a weak D match, TRBD2 (7 bases). The CDR3 totals 14 residues. Germline loops: CDR1 SQVTM, CDR2 ANQGSEA. V was cut by 5 bases and J by 2 bases, with 16 bases left in between. CDR3 bases: TGCAGCGTTTATGAATCGGGGGGCCCCTACGAGCAGTACTTC. This sequence encodes CSVYESGGPYEQYF.

This clone appeared a single time. Other nucleotide sequences from this sample produce the same CDR3. V gene TRBV9 combines with J gene TRBJ1-3; D not resolved. Per the germline V gene, CDR1 is SGDLS and CDR2 is YYNGEE. V lost 0 bases to trimming and J lost 4 bases, with 8 bases between them. CDR3 length: 14 amino acids. The CDR3 coding sequence is TGTGCCAGCAGCGTAGTAGGGTCGGGAAACACCATATATTTT. Translating it yields CASSVVGSGNTIYF.

The rearrangement joins TRBV11-3 to TRBJ2-2, with D possibly being TRBD1 (5 bases). V was pared by 0 bases and J by 5 bases, with 10 bases between. From germline, CDR1 is SGHNT and CDR2 YENEEA. This CDR3 is built from 15 residues. CDR3 amino acids: CASSLDDRRTGELFF. In nucleotides, the CDR3 is TGTGCCAGCAGCTTAGATGACAGAAGAACCGGGGAGCTGTTTTTT.

The V and J genes are TRBV6-5 and TRBJ2-3; TRBD1 might be the D (6 bases). With 6 bases removed from V and 10 bases from J, the gap between germline ends came to 14 bases. The CDR3 loop spans 12 amino acids. Germline assignment: CDR1 MNHEY and CDR2 SVGAGI. The CDR3 bases are TGTGCCAGCAGCCCAGGGGTAGTTCCGCAGTATTTT. Translated, it gives CASSPGVVPQYF.